The clone carrying this TCR beta chain was detected a few times. Its antigen is still unknown. TCRbeta library preparation incorporated unique molecular identifiers. TCRdb passed the PCR reads through MiXCR, listing each CDR3 protein once. Here the sample spans roughly 500,000 distinct CDR3 sequences, under 12% being singletons. This sample was included in a study of T-cell reconstitution after alpha-beta-depleted transplantation in children. Study-wide results and caveats: After transplant, high TCRbeta diversity at day 60 in some patients arose from surviving recipient T cells and thymic progenitors. At one year after transplant, newly produced T cells mostly accounted for T-cell counts and diversity. The study reportedly traced alpha-beta T cells about two months after transplant to several hundred expanded graft clones.

Germline V lookup: CDR1 ENHRY, CDR2 SYGVKD. The CDR3 has 16 amino acids. Trimming removed 4 bases from V and 2 bases from J; junction bases left unmatched: 7. The rearrangement links TRBV10-3 to TRBJ2-1; 8 bases agree with TRBD2. The sequence derives from a child under 10 years old with inherited bone marrow failure, due to receive a stem cell transplant. The sample consisted of PBMCs, taken before TCRalphabeta/CD19-depleted stem cell transplant. CDR3 nucleotides: TGTGCCATCAGTGCAACTCGGGAGGGCCCCTACAATGAGCAGTTCTTC. It is translated as CAISATREGPYNEQFF.